Following are 3 T cell receptor beta chains from one sample sequenced in a study of post-analysis software for immune sequencing data. Study-wide points: Patients used about five TRBV segments, including TRBV5-6, TRBV5-1 and TRBV20-1, more often than controls.

No cognate antigen is known for these TCRs. TCR beta cDNA libraries included unique molecular identifiers. TCRdb used MiXCR to reprocess the PCR reads, holding one entry per CDR3 protein. The repertoire holds roughly 570,000 distinct CDR3 sequences, with 34% as singletons. Sequenced material: blood. Every receptor here comes from a girl between 2 and 17 years old with multiple sclerosis.

This chain links TRBV6-5 with TRBJ2-1, with unresolved D. Germline V gene sequence: CDR1 MNHEY, CDR2 SVGAGI. The V end was cut by 2 bases, the J end by 0 bases, with 14 bases between. CDR3 length: 17 amino acids. In DNA form, the CDR3 reads TGTGCCAGCAGTTACCGGAGACTGCACGACTCCTACAATGAGCAGTTCTTC. Protein sequence: CASSYRRLHDSYNEQFF.

The CDR3 loop is CASSQERASTDTQYF. CDR3 sequence (DNA): TGTGCCAGCAGCCAAGAGCGGGCTAGCACAGATACGCAGTATTTT. The chain is built from TRBV4-2 and TRBJ2-3, with D possibly being TRBD2 (5 bases). From germline, CDR1 is LGHNA and CDR2 YNFKEQ. With 0 bases removed from V and 0 bases from J, the gap between germline ends came to 7 bases. This CDR3 is 15 amino acids long.

The sample holds a few counts of this clonotype. V and J are TRBV3-1 and TRBJ2-7; D is possibly TRBD1 or TRBD2 (6 bases each). Trimming took 3 bases from V and 2 from J, leaving 14 bases between them. The CDR3 covers 15 residues. From germline, CDR1 is LGHDT and CDR2 YNNKEL (reference sequence). For the CDR3, the DNA is TGTGCCAGCAGCCACGGGGGCGCACCAGCCTACGAGCAGTACTTC. It is translated as CASSHGGAPAYEQYF.